The TCR beta chain under discussion was sequenced for a study of cytomegalovirus exposure and HLA in healthy donors. The study's findings and limits: Over 15,000 TCR beta sequences were associated with HLA alleles at 0.05 false discovery rate in a later analysis. TCR beta V- and J-gene trimming was later associated with a missense DCLRE1C variant. Near-uniform donor sequencing depth was presumed by presence/absence analyses.

Both 60 Vbeta primers and 13 Jbeta primers went into the PCR. The repertoire was sequenced with immunoSEQ multiplex PCR; TCRdb's copy has only in-frame clones and lacks some. The repertoire holds about 220,000 clones, with over 80% as singletons. A note on this clone: The target antigen is unknown.

V lost 3 bases and J 1 base, leaving 9 bases between the germline ends. Germline V gene data show CDR1 as KGHSH and CDR2 as LQKENI. CDR3 size: 14 residues. Sequencing was carried out using PBMCs. The TCR originated in a woman aged 35 to 49 in good health and CMV-seropositive. This chain links TRBV18 with TRBJ2-5; TRBD1 might be the D (5 bases). The CDR3: CASSPRQLQETQYF. The CDR3 DNA sequence: TGTGCCAGCTCACCTCGACAGCTCCAAGAGACCCAGTACTTC.